This T cell receptor (beta chain) comes out of a study of technical replicates of blood from several donors. Trimming left V 4 bases short and J 4 bases short, with 12 bases between. This CDR3 has 14 residues. The V gene's germline CDR1 is SGHDT and CDR2 YYEEEE. Profiling relied on immunoSEQ multiplex PCR, and the TCRdb table lists in-frame clones only, not all of them. The top ten hold 10% to 15% of the sample, which has 13,000 to 15,000 clones, roughly three quarters seen once. J is TRBJ2-1 and V is TRBV5-6, with D perhaps matching TRBD1 (6 bases). The sample was PBMCs. This sequence was found in a human donor in good health. DNA of the CDR3: TGTGCCAGCAGCCCGGTCCAGGGGTACAATGAGCAGTTCTTC. This encodes CASSPVQGYNEQFF. Complete variable domain (other parts from reference TRBV5-6 and TRBJ2-1): DAGVTQSPTHLIKTRGQQVTLRCSPKSGHDTVSWYQQALGQGPQFIFQYYEEEERQRGNFPDRFSGHQFPNYSSELNVNALLLGDSALYLCASSPVQGYNEQFFGPGTRLTVL.